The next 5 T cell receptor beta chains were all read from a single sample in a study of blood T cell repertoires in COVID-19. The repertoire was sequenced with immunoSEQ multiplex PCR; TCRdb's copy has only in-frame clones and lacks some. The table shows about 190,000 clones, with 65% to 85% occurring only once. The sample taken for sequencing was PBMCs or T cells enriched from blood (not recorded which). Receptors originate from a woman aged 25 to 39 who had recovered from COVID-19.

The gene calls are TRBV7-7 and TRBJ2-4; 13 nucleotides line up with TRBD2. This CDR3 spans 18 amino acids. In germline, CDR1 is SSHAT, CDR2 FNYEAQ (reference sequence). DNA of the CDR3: TGTGCTACCTATAGACTAGCGGGAGGAATTAGTGCCAAAAACATTCAGTACTTC. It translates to CATYRLAGGISAKNIQYF.

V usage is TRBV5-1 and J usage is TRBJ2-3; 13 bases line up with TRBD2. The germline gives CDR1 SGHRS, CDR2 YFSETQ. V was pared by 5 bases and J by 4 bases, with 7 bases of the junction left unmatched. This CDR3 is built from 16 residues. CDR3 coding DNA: TGCGCCAGCAGTTCTGGACTAGCGGGAGTCCCAGATACGCAGTATTTT. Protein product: CASSSGLAGVPDTQYF.

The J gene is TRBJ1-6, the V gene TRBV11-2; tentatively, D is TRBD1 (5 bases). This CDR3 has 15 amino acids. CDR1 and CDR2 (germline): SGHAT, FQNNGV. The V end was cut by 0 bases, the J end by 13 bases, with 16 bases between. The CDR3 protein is CASSLEPGGLGPLHF. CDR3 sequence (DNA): TGTGCCAGCAGCTTAGAGCCGGGGGGATTGGGGCCCCTCCACTTT. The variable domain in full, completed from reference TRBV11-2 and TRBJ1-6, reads EAGVAQSPRYKIIEKRQSVAFWCNPISGHATLYWYQQILGQGPKLLIQFQNNGVVDDSQLPKDRFSAERLKGVDSTLKIQPAKLEDSAVYLCASSLEPGGLGPLHFGNGTRLTVT.

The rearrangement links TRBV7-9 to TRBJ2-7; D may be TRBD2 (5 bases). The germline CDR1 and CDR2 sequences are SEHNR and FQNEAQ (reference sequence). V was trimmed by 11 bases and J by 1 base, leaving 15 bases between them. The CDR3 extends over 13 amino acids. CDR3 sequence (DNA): TGTGCCTGCGGATTAGCGACTTCCTACGAGCAGTACTTC. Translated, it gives CACGLATSYEQYF.

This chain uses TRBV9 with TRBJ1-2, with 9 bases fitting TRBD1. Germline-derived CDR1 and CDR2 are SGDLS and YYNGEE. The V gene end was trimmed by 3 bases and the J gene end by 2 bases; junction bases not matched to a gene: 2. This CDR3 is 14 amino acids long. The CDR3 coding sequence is TGTGCCAGCAGCGCGGGGACAGGGAACTATGGCTACACCTTC. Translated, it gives CASSAGTGNYGYTF.